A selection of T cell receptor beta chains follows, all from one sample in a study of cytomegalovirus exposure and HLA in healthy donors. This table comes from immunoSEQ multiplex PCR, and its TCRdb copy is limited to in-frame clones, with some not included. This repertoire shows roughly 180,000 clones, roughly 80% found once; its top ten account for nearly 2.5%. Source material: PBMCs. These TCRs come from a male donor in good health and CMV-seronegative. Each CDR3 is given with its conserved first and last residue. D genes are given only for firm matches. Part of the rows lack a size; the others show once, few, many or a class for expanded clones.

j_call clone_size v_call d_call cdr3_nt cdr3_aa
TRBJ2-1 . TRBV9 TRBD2 TGTGCCAGCAGCCCCGGGGATGGGACTAGCGGGAGGAGTGAGCAGTTCTTC CASSPGDGTSGRSEQFF
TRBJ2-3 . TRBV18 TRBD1 TGTGCCAGCTCACCACGAAATGACGCAGGGGGTACAGATACGCAGTATTTT CASSPRNDAGGTDTQYF
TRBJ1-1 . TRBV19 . TGTGCCAGTAGTATCCTCTACCGGGAGAACACTGAAGCTTTCTTT CASSILYRENTEAFF
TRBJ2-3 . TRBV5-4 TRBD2 TGTGCCAGCAGCCCCGGGACTAGCGAAAGCACAGATACGCAGTATTTT CASSPGTSESTDTQYF
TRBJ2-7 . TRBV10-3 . TGTGCCATCAGTGAGTCGGCGTCAGGCAACGACGCGACCGAGCAGTACTTC CAISESASGNDATEQYF
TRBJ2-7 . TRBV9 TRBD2 TGTGCCAGCAGCTCCCGCATAGCGGGAGTCTCCCCAAGCGAGCAGTACTTC CASSSRIAGVSPSEQYF
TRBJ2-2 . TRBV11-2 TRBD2 TGTGCCAGCAGAGGACTAGCGGGAGCCGGCGTCGGGGAGCTGTTTTTT CASRGLAGAGVGELFF
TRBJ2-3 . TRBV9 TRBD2 TGTGCCAGCAGCGTCGGGACTAGCGGGGGATATACAGATACGCAGTATTTT CASSVGTSGGYTDTQYF
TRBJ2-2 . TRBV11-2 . TGTGCCAGCACCAATAGCCCCTTCAGAGGTGGCACCGGGGAGCTGTTTTTT CASTNSPFRGGTGELFF
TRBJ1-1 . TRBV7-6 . TGTGCCAGCAGCATACGACACTTGAACACTGAAGCTTTCTTT CASSIRHLNTEAFF
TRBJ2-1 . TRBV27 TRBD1 TGTGCCGGCCCGGGACAGGGACCCGCTGAGCAGTTCTTC CAGPGQGPAEQFF
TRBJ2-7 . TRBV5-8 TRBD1 TGTGCCAGCAGCCGCCACGGACAGGAAACCTACGAGCAGTACTTC CASSRHGQETYEQYF
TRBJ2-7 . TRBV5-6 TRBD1 TGTGCCAGCAGCTTAACAGGGGACGAGCAGTACTTC CASSLTGDEQYF
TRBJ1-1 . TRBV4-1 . TGCGCCAGCAGCCAAGAGCGGGGGAACACTGAAGCTTTCTTT CASSQERGNTEAFF
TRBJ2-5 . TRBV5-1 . TGCGCCAGCAGCTCCCCGGGGACCCAGTACTTC CASSSPGTQYF
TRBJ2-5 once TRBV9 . TGTGCCAGCAGCGTAGTCGGGAGACCTCAAGAGACCCAGTACTTC CASSVVGRPQETQYF
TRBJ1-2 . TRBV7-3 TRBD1 TGTGCCAGCAGCTTAAAAGGTGGGACAGACTTCTATGGCTACACCTTC CASSLKGGTDFYGYTF
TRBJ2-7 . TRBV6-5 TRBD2 TGTGCCAGCAGTCGTACTCCGGGGGGGGGCAACGAGCAGTACTTC CASSRTPGGGNEQYF
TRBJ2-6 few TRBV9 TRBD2 TGTGCCAGCAGCGTAGGACTCAGCGGGAGGGGTGGGGCCAACGTCCTGACTTTC CASSVGLSGRGGANVLTF
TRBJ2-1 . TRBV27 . TGTGCCAGCAGTCCCTCCGGGAATGAGCAGTTCTTC CASSPSGNEQFF
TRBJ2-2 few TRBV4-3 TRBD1 TGCGCCAGCAGCCTACGACAGGGGGCATCGGGCGGGGAGCTGTTTTTT CASSLRQGASGGELFF
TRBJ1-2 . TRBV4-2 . TGTGCCAGCAGCCAGCTACAGGGAAATGGCTACACCTTC CASSQLQGNGYTF
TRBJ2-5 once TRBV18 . TGTGCCAGCTCACCACTGAGTATTCAAGAGACCCAGTACTTC CASSPLSIQETQYF
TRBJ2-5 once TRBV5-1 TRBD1 TGCGCCAGCAGCCAACCGGCTTTTACAGGGGTGCAAGAGACCCAGTACTTC CASSQPAFTGVQETQYF
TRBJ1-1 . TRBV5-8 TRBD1 TGTGCCAGCAGCACCGGACAGGGGCTGGACACTGAAGCTTTCTTT CASSTGQGLDTEAFF
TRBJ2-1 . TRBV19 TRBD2 TGTGCCAGTAGTCTTAACCCGGGACTAGCATCTGGCAATGAGCAGTTCTTC CASSLNPGLASGNEQFF
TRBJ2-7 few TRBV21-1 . TGTGCCAGCAGCACGGGGATCACCTACGAGCAGTACTTC CASSTGITYEQYF
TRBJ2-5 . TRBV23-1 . TGCGCCAGCAGTCAATTTCTGACTCAAGAGACCCAGTACTTC CASSQFLTQETQYF
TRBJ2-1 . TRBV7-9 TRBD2 TGTGCCAGCAGCTTAGCCCGACTAGCGGGCCACAATGAGCAGTTCTTC CASSLARLAGHNEQFF
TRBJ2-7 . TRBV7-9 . TGTGCCAGCAGCTCCCACGGGACCGGGGGGCTCGTCGAGCAGTACTTC CASSSHGTGGLVEQYF
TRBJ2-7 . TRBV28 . TGTGCCAGCAATGGACTTTCCTACGAGCAGTACTTC CASNGLSYEQYF
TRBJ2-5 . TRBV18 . TGTGCCAGCTCACCCCCCAGGGGTCCTGAGACCCAGTACTTC CASSPPRGPETQYF
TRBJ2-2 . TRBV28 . TGTGCCAGCAGTCCATCACTCACCGGGGAGCTGTTTTTT CASSPSLTGELFF
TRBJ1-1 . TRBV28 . TGTGCCAGCAGCCCTCCGGGGAACACTGAAGCTTTCTTT CASSPPGNTEAFF
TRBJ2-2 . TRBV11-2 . TGTGCCAGCAGCTGGACCAGGGTAAACACCGGGGAGCTGTTTTTT CASSWTRVNTGELFF
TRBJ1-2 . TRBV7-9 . TGTGCCAGCAGCTTAGCGTCAGGGGCTGGCTACACCTTC CASSLASGAGYTF
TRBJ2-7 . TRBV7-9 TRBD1 TGTGCCAGCAGCTTAGGGACAGGTTCCTACGAGCAGTACTTC CASSLGTGSYEQYF
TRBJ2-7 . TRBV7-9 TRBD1 TGTGCCAGCAGCACGGGACAGGGTAACTCCTACGAGCAGTACTTC CASSTGQGNSYEQYF
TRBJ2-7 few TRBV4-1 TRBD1 TGCGCCAGCAGCTGGCAGCCCTCCGGACAGGGCCTCTACGAGCAGTACTTC CASSWQPSGQGLYEQYF
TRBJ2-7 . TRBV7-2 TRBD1 TGTGCCAGCAGCCCTTCTGGGACAGGCTCTCAGCAGTACTTC CASSPSGTGSQQYF
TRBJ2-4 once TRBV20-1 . TGCAGTGCTAGCCAACCGGTCATTCAGTACTTC CSASQPVIQYF
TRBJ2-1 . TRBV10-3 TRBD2 TGTGCCATCAGTGCGCCGGGACTAGCAGCCGGTGAGCAGTTCTTC CAISAPGLAAGEQFF
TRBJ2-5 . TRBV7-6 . TGTGCCAGCATTCTTTCGGCAGGACAAGAGACCCAGTACTTC CASILSAGQETQYF
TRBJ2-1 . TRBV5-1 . TGCGCCAGCAGCTTGGGGCGGGCAGAAATATACAATGAGCAGTTCTTC CASSLGRAEIYNEQFF
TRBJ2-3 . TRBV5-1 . TGCGCCAGCAGCTTGGGTGCCGCCGAGACACCAGATACGCAGTATTTT CASSLGAAETPDTQYF
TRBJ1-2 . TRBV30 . TGTGCCCGTATAGGGGTGGGTGGCTACACCTTC CARIGVGGYTF
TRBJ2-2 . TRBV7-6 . TGTGCCAGCAGCAAAACGGGGGGCTTACCAACCGGGGAGCTGTTTTTT CASSKTGGLPTGELFF
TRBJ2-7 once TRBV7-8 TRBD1 TGTGCCAGCAGCTTAGATGGACAGGGGACAACCTACGAGCAGTACTTC CASSLDGQGTTYEQYF
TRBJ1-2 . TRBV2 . TGTGCCAGCAAGCAGACAGGATATGGCTACACCTTC CASKQTGYGYTF
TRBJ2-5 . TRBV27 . TGTGCCAGCAGTTTAGAAGGCAGGGCAGAGACCCAGTACTTC CASSLEGRAETQYF
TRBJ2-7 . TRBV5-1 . TGCGCCAGCAGCTCGAACCTCCCTGTTCAGGGTTCCTACGAGCAGTACTTC CASSSNLPVQGSYEQYF
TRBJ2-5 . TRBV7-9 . TGTTCCAGCAGCTTAGCTGTGGAGGGAGGGACCCAGTACTTC CSSSLAVEGGTQYF
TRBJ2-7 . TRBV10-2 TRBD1 TGCGCCAGCAGCCATTTGGACAGGGGGTACGAGCAGTACTTC CASSHLDRGYEQYF
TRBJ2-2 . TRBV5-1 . TGCGCCAGCAGCTTGGAGGGGGACGGCACCGGGGAGCTGTTTTTT CASSLEGDGTGELFF
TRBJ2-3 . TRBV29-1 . TGCAGCGTATCGCCCGGTTCTTACACAGATACGCAGTATTTT CSVSPGSYTDTQYF